The rows below give T cell receptor beta chains drawn from one sample of a study of blood T cell repertoires in COVID-19. Generated by immunoSEQ multiplex PCR, the TCRdb table keeps only in-frame clones and is missing some. Of more than 200,000 clones detected, roughly 90% appear once; the ten largest clones hold around 2.8%. What was sequenced was peripheral blood. The receptors come from a woman in her fifties or sixties with acute or convalescent COVID-19. Each CDR3 is given with its conserved first and last residue. Some rows mark clone size as missing; the rest say once, few, many or name a class of expanded clone.

cdr3_aa,j_call,clone_size,v_call
CASSQSGYQETQYF,TRBJ2-5,-,TRBV3-1/TRBV3-2
CASSLAVDSLYEQYF,TRBJ2-7,-,TRBV5-1
CASSLRPGTGVGYNEQFF,TRBJ2-1,once,TRBV27
CSTGQGSGGKLFF,TRBJ1-4,-,TRBV29-1
CASSQVPNEQFF,TRBJ2-1,-,TRBV3-1/TRBV3-2
CASNAQGAATGELFF,TRBJ2-2,once,TRBV19
CASSHPMDRELYNYGYTF,TRBJ1-2,-,TRBV4-1
CASSLWTGQETQYF,TRBJ2-5,-,TRBV5-1
CASSPSGGRADYGYTF,TRBJ1-2,-,TRBV18
CARTTERASYEQYF,TRBJ2-7,-,TRBV7-4
CASSQGTRGMFF,TRBJ2-1,-,TRBV3-1/TRBV3-2
CASRGQFKSDEQFF,TRBJ2-1,-,TRBV28
CATSDFYGRGYTF,TRBJ1-2,-,TRBV24-1
CASSPSQGGGGSGANVLTF,TRBJ2-6,-,TRBV6-2/TRBV6-3
CASSYTGGQGYGYTF,TRBJ1-2,few,TRBV5-1
CASSLKGRIYGYTF,TRBJ1-2,-,TRBV28
CASSPDRGGDEQFF,TRBJ2-1,-,TRBV5-1
CASGSPGGQGTEAFF,TRBJ1-1,-,TRBV12-5
CASSLDQGQASSYNEQFF,TRBJ2-1,-,TRBV7-9
CASTQQGGVLETQYF,TRBJ2-5,-,TRBV6-6
CASSLEQVPYNEQFF,TRBJ2-1,many,TRBV7-2
CASSQDNDRLANYGYTF,TRBJ1-2,-,TRBV4-2
CASSVYGQGYTDTQYF,TRBJ2-3,-,TRBV6-1
CASRIMTGVAFF,TRBJ1-1,-,TRBV2
CASSNPGTVSYEQYF,TRBJ2-7,-,TRBV19
CASSQGLAGMYEQYF,TRBJ2-7,-,TRBV4-3
CASSDTKTGGVSGNTIYF,TRBJ1-3,-,TRBV6-1